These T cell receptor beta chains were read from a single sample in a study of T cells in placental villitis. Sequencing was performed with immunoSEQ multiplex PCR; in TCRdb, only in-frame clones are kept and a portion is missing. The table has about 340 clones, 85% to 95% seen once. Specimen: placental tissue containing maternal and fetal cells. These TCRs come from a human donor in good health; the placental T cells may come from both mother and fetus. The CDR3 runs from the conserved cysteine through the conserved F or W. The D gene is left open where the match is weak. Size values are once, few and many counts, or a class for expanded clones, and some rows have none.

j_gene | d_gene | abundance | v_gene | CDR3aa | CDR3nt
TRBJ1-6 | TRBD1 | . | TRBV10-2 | CASRDRDTDPPLHF | TGCGCCAGCCGGGACAGGGATACGGATCCACCCCTCCACTTT
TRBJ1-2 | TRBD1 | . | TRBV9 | CASSPPGQGVSYGYTF | TGTGCCAGCAGCCCTCCCGGACAGGGGGTGAGCTATGGCTACACCTTC
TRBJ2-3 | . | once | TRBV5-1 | CASSLSTDTQYF | TGCGCCAGCAGCTTGTCCACAGATACGCAGTATTTT
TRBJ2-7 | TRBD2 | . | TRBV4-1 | CASSQGSGGDYEQYF | TGCGCCAGCAGCCAAGGTAGCGGGGGAGACTACGAGCAGTACTTC
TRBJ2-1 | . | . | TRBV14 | CASSQDDYNEQFF | TGTGCCAGCAGCCAAGACGATTACAATGAGCAGTTCTTC
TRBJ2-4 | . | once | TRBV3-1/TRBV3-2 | CASSQGGKNIQYF | TGTGCCAGCAGCCAGGGAGGAAAAAACATTCAGTACTTC
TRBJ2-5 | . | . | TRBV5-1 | CASSAAGAAETQYF | TGCGCCAGCAGCGCGGCGGGGGCGGCGGAGACCCAGTACTTC
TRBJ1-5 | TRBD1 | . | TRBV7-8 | CASSSDRGIGNQPQHF | TGTGCCAGCAGCTCGGACAGGGGAATCGGTAATCAGCCCCAGCATTTT
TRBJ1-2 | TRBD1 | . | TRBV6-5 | CASTPGTGVGYTF | TGTGCCAGCACTCCGGGGACAGGGGTTGGCTACACCTTC
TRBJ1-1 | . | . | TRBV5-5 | CANSLGGGGMNTEAFF | TGTGCCAACAGCTTGGGCGGAGGAGGAATGAACACTGAAGCTTTCTTT
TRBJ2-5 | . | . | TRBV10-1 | CASSENQETQYF | TGCGCCAGCAGTGAGAACCAAGAGACCCAGTACTTC
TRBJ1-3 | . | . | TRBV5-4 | CASSLDSSGNTIYF | TGTGCCAGCAGCTTGGACAGCTCTGGAAACACCATATATTTT
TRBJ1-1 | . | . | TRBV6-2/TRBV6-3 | CASSYRDGAGGFF | TGTGCCAGCAGTTACCGGGACGGAGCGGGGGGTTTCTTT
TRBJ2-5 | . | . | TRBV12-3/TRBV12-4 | CASSGPDQETQYF | TGTGCCAGCAGCGGACCAGATCAAGAGACCCAGTACTTC
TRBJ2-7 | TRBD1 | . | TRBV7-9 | CASSLVTGTEGPYEQYF | TGTGCCAGCAGCTTAGTTACCGGGACAGAAGGTCCCTACGAGCAGTACTTC
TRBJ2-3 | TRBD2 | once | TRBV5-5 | CASSLQREVTDTQYF | TGTGCCAGCAGCTTGCAGCGGGAGGTGACAGATACGCAGTATTTT
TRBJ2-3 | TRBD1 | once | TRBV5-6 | CASSQDRAKVTQYF | TGTGCCAGCAGCCAGGACAGGGCTAAGGTTACGCAGTATTTT
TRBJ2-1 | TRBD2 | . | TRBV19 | CASSTSGRANEQFF | TGTGCCAGTAGTACTAGCGGGAGGGCCAATGAGCAGTTCTTC
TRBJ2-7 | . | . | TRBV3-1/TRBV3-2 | CASSKDHPFVLDEQYF | TGTGCCAGCAGCAAGGATCATCCCTTCGTGTTAGACGAGCAGTACTTC
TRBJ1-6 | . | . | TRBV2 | CASTNSGGSGDLNSPLHF | TGTGCCAGCACTAACTCCGGGGGATCCGGAGATTTAAATTCACCCCTCCACTTT
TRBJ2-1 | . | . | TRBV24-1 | CATSDFTGYGFEQFF | TGTGCCACCAGTGATTTTACCGGTTATGGATTCGAGCAGTTCTTC
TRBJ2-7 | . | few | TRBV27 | CASSLSGSPYEQYF | TGTGCCAGCAGTTTAAGCGGCAGCCCCTACGAGCAGTACTTC
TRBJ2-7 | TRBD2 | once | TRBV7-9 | CASSLGVRQAGRGYEQYF | TGTGCCAGCAGCTTAGGCGTAAGACAAGCGGGGAGAGGCTACGAGCAGTACTTC
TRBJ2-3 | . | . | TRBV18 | CASSPGLERGTDTQYF | TGTGCCAGCTCACCAGGCTTGGAAAGGGGCACAGATACGCAGTATTTT
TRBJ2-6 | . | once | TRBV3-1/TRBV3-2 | CASSPTFSGANVLTF | TGTGCCAGCAGCCCCACGTTCTCTGGGGCCAACGTCCTGACTTTC
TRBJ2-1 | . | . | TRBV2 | CASSEGGIASGVHEQFF | TGTGCCAGCAGTGAAGGCGGGATAGCGTCCGGTGTCCATGAGCAGTTCTTC
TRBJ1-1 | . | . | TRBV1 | CTSSQKGQGTEAFF | TGCACCAGCAGCCAAAAGGGACAGGGCACTGAAGCTTTCTTT
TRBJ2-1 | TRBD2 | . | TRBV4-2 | CASSQGRTSGSKNEQFF | TGTGCCAGCAGCCAAGGTCGGACTAGCGGGAGTAAAAATGAGCAGTTCTTC
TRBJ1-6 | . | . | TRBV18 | CASSPPQTGNSPLHF | TGTGCCAGCTCACCACCGCAGACGGGAAATTCACCCCTCCACTTT
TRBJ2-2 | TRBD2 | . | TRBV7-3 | CASSLTPLAGNTGELFF | TGTGCCAGCAGCTTAACGCCACTAGCGGGTAACACCGGGGAGCTGTTTTTT
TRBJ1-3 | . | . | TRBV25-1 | CASSDGQGTGNTIYF | TGTGCCAGCAGTGACGGACAAGGTACTGGAAACACCATATATTTT
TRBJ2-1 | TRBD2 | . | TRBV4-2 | CASSQDGGLDNEQFF | TGTGCCAGCAGCCAAGATGGCGGACTAGACAATGAGCAGTTCTTC
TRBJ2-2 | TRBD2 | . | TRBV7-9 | CASRPSGRVVDGELFF | TGTGCCAGCAGACCAAGCGGGAGGGTGGTCGACGGGGAGCTGTTTTTT
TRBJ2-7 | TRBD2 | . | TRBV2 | CASSPGLAGVFYEQYF | TGTGCCAGCAGTCCGGGACTAGCGGGAGTTTTCTACGAGCAGTACTTC
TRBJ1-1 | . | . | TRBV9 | CASSAPLTEAFF | TGTGCCAGCAGCGCTCCATTGACTGAAGCTTTCTTT
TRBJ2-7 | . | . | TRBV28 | CASSLRYEQYF | TGTGCCAGCAGTTTAAGGTACGAGCAGTACTTC
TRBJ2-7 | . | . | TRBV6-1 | CASSEALVIGEDEQYF | TGTGCCAGCAGTGAAGCATTAGTTATCGGCGAGGACGAGCAGTACTTT
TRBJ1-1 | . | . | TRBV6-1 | CASSEPRGGGEAFF | TGTGCCAGCAGTGAACCTCGAGGGGGTGGGGAAGCTTTCTTT
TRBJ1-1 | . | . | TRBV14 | CASSQEWPPLNTEAFF | TGTGCCAGCAGCCAAGAATGGCCGCCTCTGAACACTGAAGCTTTCTTT
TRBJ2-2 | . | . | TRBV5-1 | CASSLAGANTGELFF | TGCGCCAGCAGCTTGGCGGGAGCGAACACCGGGGAGCTGTTTTTT
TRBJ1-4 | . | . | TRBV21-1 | CASRTLLATRVYNEKLFF | TGTGCCAGCAGGACTTTGCTAGCTACAAGGGTGTATAATGAAAAACTGTTTTTT
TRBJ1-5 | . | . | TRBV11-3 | CAERGGRSQPQHF | TGTGCCGAGCGCGGAGGGAGAAGTCAGCCCCAGCATTTT
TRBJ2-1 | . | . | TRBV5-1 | CASSLAASEQFF | TGCGCCAGCAGCTTGGCGGCTTCTGAGCAGTTCTTC
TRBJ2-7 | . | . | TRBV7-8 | CASSLARLEQYF | TGTGCCAGCAGCTTAGCGCGCCTCGAGCAGTACTTC
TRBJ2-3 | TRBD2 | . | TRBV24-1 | CATSDPRWVAGADTQYF | TGTGCCACCAGTGATCCCAGATGGGTAGCGGGAGCTGATACGCAGTATTTT
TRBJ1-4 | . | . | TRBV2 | CASSDEKLFF | TGTGCCAGCAGTGATGAAAAACTGTTTTTT
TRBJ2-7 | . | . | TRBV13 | CASSSGREQYF | TGTGCCAGCAGCTCAGGGCGCGAGCAGTACTTC
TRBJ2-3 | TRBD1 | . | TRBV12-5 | CASGLDRGADTQYF | TGTGCTAGTGGTTTGGACAGGGGGGCAGATACGCAGTATTTT
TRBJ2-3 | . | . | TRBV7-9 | CASVWGSTDTQYF | TGTGCCAGCGTATGGGGGAGCACAGATACGCAGTATTTT
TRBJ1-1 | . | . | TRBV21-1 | CASSNTRRDRGAEAFF | TGTGCCAGCAGCAATACGCGAAGGGACAGGGGCGCTGAAGCTTTCTTT
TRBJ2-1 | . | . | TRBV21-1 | CATSTKIATPSDNEQFF | TGTGCCACCAGTACAAAGATAGCTACACCATCCGACAATGAGCAGTTCTTC
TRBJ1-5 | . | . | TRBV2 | CASSEFGTSGLPRGNQPQHF | TGTGCCAGCAGTGAATTCGGGACTTCTGGCCTTCCCCGGGGCAATCAGCCCCAGCATTTT
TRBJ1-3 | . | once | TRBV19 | CASRPPNSGNTIYF | TGTGCCAGTAGACCCCCGAATTCTGGAAACACCATATATTTT
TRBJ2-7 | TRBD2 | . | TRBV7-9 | CASSPGLAGYEQYF | TGTGCCAGCAGCCCGGGACTAGCGGGCTACGAGCAGTACTTC